This T cell receptor (beta chain) was documented in a study of PD-1 blockade in classical Hodgkin lymphoma. Study results and limitations: Why the repertoires differ is still unclear, perhaps disease activity or prior therapy. Partial responders and progressors had significantly lower baseline TCR diversity. By C4D1, diversity of CD4+ TCRs had risen significantly, whereas that of CD8+ TCRs had not.

Germline V gives CDR1 SGHTA, CDR2 FQGTGA. The CDR3 loop spans 16 amino acids. V lost 5 bases and J lost 1; bases outside the gene matches: 8. About this clone: Its antigen remains unknown.

All patients relapsed after autologous stem cell transplantation, and brentuximab vedotin exposure varied. When best responses were assessed, they were complete response, partial response or progressive disease. Sequencing used immunoSEQ multiplex PCR; TCRdb keeps in-frame clones, though not all of them. This sample has around 5,000 clones, with 63% found just once. This specimen consisted of peripheral blood mononuclear cells (PBMCs), obtained at baseline. The rearrangement links TRBV7-3 to TRBJ2-1; 7 bases are a match to TRBD2. The origin of this receptor is a human donor with classical Hodgkin lymphoma. CDR3 bases: TGTGCCAGCAGCCCCAGGGCGGGAGTTTCCTACAATGAGCAGTTCTTC. It yields the protein CASSPRAGVSYNEQFF.